Sequencing of this T cell receptor (beta chain) was carried out in a study of T cell responses to AZD1222 COVID-19 vaccine. Study conclusions and caveats: The sample set comprised mostly white British donors with more females, and clonal diversity was possibly underestimated.

On this clone: Its specificity is unknown.

The CDR3 extends over 20 amino acids. V gave up 6 bases and J gave up 3 bases; unmatched junction bases: 18. Germline lookup yields CDR1 MNHNY and CDR2 SVGAGI (reference sequence). Sequenced by immunoSEQ multiplex PCR; TCRdb stores in-frame clones only, minus some. The table includes some 150,000 clones, approximately 90% detected once. This material consisted of peripheral blood, taken 28 days after the second AZD1222 dose. This TCR derives from an adult who received the AZD1222 COVID-19 vaccine. The V and J genes are TRBV6-6 and TRBJ2-3; 13 bases line up with TRBD2. CDR3: CASSPRSGLAGLKDTDTQYF. CDR3 nucleotides: TGTGCCAGCAGCCCAAGATCGGGACTAGCGGGGCTGAAAGATACAGATACGCAGTATTTT.